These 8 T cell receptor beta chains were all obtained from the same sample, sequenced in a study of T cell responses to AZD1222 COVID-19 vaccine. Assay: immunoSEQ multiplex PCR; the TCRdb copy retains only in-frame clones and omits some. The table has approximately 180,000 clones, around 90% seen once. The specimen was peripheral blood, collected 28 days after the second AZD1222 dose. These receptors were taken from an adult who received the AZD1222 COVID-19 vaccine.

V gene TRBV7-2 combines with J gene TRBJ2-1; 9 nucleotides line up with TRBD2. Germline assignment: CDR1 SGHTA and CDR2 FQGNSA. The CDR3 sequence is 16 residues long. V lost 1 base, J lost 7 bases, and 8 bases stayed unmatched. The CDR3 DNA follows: TGTGCCAGCAGCTTAGAGGGCGGGAGGGCCGCAAATGAGCAGTTCTTC. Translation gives CASSLEGGRAANEQFF.

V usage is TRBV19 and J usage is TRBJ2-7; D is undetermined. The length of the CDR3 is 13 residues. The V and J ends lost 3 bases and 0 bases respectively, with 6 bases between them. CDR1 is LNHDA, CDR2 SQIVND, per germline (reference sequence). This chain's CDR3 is CASSMGSSYEQYF. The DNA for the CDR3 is TGTGCCAGTAGTATGGGAAGCTCCTACGAGCAGTACTTC.

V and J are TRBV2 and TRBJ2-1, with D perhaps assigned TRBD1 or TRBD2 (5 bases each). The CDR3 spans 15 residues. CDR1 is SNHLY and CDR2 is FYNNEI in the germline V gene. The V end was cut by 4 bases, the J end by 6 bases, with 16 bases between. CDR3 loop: CASSVDSPGPNEQFF. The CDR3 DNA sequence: TGTGCCAGCAGTGTCGACTCGCCGGGGCCCAATGAGCAGTTCTTC.

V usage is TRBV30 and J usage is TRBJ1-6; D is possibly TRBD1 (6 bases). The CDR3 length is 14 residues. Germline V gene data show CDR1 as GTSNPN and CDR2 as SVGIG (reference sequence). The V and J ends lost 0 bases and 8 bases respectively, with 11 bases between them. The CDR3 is CAWSVYRVDSPLHF. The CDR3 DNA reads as TGTGCCTGGAGTGTATACAGGGTGGATTCACCCCTCCACTTT. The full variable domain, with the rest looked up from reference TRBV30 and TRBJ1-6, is SQTIHQWPATLVQPVGSPLSLECTVEGTSNPNLYWYRQAAGRGLQLLFYSVGIGQISSEVPQNLSASRPQDRQFILSSKKLLLSDSGFYLCAWSVYRVDSPLHFGNGTRLTVT.

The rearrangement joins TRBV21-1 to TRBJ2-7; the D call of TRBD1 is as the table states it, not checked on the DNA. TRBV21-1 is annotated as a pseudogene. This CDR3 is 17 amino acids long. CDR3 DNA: TGTGCCAGCAGCAAAGCCTCGGGACAGGTAGGTCCATACGAGCAGTACTTC. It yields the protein CASSKASGQVGPYEQYF.

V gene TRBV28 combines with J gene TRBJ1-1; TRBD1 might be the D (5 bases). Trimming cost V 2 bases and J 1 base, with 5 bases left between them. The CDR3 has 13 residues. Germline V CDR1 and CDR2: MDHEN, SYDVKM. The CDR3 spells CASSLRGNTEAFF. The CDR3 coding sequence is TGTGCCAGCAGTTTAAGGGGGAACACTGAAGCTTTCTTT.

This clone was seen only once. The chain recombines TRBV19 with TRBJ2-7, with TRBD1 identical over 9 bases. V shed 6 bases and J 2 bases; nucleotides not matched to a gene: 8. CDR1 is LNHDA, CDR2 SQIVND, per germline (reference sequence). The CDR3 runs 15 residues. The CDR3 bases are TGTGCCAGTAGGGGACCGGGACAGGGAACCTACGAGCAGTACTTC. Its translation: CASRGPGQGTYEQYF.

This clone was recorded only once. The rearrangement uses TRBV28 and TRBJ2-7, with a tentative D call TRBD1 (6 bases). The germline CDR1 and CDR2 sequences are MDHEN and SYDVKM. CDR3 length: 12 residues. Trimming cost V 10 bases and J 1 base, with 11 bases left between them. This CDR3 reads CATGDTSYEQYF. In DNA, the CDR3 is TGTGCCACCGGGGACACATCCTACGAGCAGTACTTC.